These 25 T cell receptor beta chains originate from one sample sequenced in a study of shared clonotypes between healthy human individuals. Only in-frame clones appear in the TCRdb table, and some are missing; sequencing was by immunoSEQ multiplex PCR. The sample includes about 2 million clones, about 95% seen only once; the top ten take more than 0.95%. Selected positively for CCR7 and CD45RO-negative, naive CD8 cells excluded terminally differentiated effector memory CD45RA+ cells. Sample: naive CD8+ T cells sorted from blood. Receptor source: a man aged 18-30 years in good health.

The chain is built from TRBV13 and TRBJ2-7; TRBD1 or TRBD2 may be the D gene (6 bases each). The V end lost 5 bases, the J end lost 3 bases, and 11 bases lay between the germline ends. This CDR3 contains 13 residues. Germline V CDR1 and CDR2: PRHDT, FYEKMQ (reference sequence). CDR3 in amino acids: CASSPEGGYEQYF. The CDR3 DNA sequence: TGTGCCAGCAGCCCCGAGGGGGGCTACGAGCAGTACTTC.

The chain has TRBV2 and TRBJ1-4; the D is unclear. The V and J ends lost 2 bases and 0 bases respectively, with 10 bases between them. CDR1 and CDR2 (germline): SNHLY, FYNNEI. This CDR3 is 16 amino acids long. The CDR3 spells CASSEMPTATNEKLFF. DNA of the CDR3: TGTGCCAGCAGTGAAATGCCTACCGCAACTAATGAAAAACTGTTTTTT.

This chain links TRBV6-5 with TRBJ1-6; 9 bases match TRBD1. Trimming removed 3 bases from V and 9 bases from J; junction bases left unmatched: 6. This CDR3 has 15 residues. Germline values: CDR1 MNHEY, CDR2 SVGAGI. CDR3 sequence (DNA): TGTGCCAGCAGTTATGAACAGGGGGCTTCTTCACCCCTCCACTTT. Amino acids: CASSYEQGASSPLHF.

As to this clone: The same CDR3 can be traced to other DNA sequences in this sample. The chain combines TRBV7-9 with TRBJ2-7, with unresolved D. Trimming shortened V by 2 bases and J by 4 bases, and 9 bases separated the two germline ends. Looked up from germline, CDR1 is SEHNR and CDR2 is FQNEAQ (reference sequence). The CDR3 length is 13 residues. CDR3 DNA sequence: TGTGCCAGCAGCTTACTCCAATCTTACGAGCAGTACTTC. This codes for CASSLLQSYEQYF.

The chain employs TRBV19 and TRBJ1-1, with no clear D. The germline V gene has CDR1 LNHDA and CDR2 SQIVND (reference sequence). The V and J ends lost 3 bases and 8 bases respectively, with 19 bases between them. The CDR3 is made up of 15 amino acids. CDR3 region: CASSINPGPPGEAFF. Written as DNA, the CDR3 is TGTGCCAGTAGTATCAACCCTGGCCCTCCGGGAGAAGCTTTCTTT.

To note about this clone: One junction end does not reproduce the germline sequence, and a read error may be involved. The CDR3 coding sequence is TGTGCTAGCAGCCACGCAGGACGAAAGGAGCAAGAGACCCAGTACTTC. This gives the protein CASSHAGRKEQETQYF. The chain links TRBV7-7 to TRBJ2-5; D unresolved. Germline V lookup: CDR1 SSHAT, CDR2 FNYEAQ (reference sequence). This CDR3 spans 16 amino acids.

The J gene is TRBJ1-2, the V gene TRBV7-9, with D unresolved. V was clipped by 4 bases and J by 1 base, with 10 bases between them. This CDR3 contains 14 residues. Germline CDR1 reads SEHNR; CDR2 reads FQNEAQ (reference sequence). The CDR3 loop is CASSSVTVNYGYTF. CDR3 nucleotides: TGTGCCAGCAGCTCAGTGACCGTTAACTATGGCTACACCTTC. The entire variable domain, with the rest obtained from reference TRBV7-9 and TRBJ1-2, is as follows: DTGVSQNPRHKITKRGQNVTFRCDPISEHNRLYWYRQTLGQGPEFLTYFQNEAQLEKSRLLSDRFSAERPKGSFSTLEIQRTEQGDSAMYLCASSSVTVNYGYTFGSGTRLTVV.

The V and J genes are TRBV5-8 and TRBJ2-7; no firm D call. The germline V and J ends were trimmed by 4 bases and 7 bases, with 6 bases remaining between them. The CDR3 consists of 10 residues. Per germline, CDR1 SGHTS and CDR2 YDEGEE. CDR3 coding DNA: TGTGCCAGCAGCCCCAGGGAGCAGTACTTC. This sequence encodes CASSPREQYF.

J is TRBJ1-1 and V is TRBV15; possible D gene TRBD1, 6 bases. Germline CDR1 reads LNHNV; CDR2 reads YYDKDF (reference sequence). V was trimmed by 0 bases and J by 0 bases, leaving 11 bases between them. The CDR3 spans 16 residues. CDR3: CATSRERGLMNTEAFF. The CDR3 region has the DNA TGTGCCACCAGCAGAGAGCGGGGGCTCATGAACACTGAAGCTTTCTTT. Combining the CDR3 with reference TRBV15 and TRBJ1-1 gives the whole variable domain DAMVIQNPRYQVTQFGKPVTLSCSQTLNHNVMYWYQQKSSQAPKLLFHYYDKDFNNEADTPDNFQSRRPNTSFCFLDIRSPGLGDTAMYLCATSRERGLMNTEAFFGQGTRLTVV.

The chain has TRBV4-1 and TRBJ2-7, with D tentatively TRBD2 (5 bases). This CDR3 is built from 14 residues. Trimming pared 4 bases from V and 3 bases from J, leaving 13 bases between. The germline CDR1 and CDR2 sequences are MGHRA and YSYEKL. The CDR3 loop is CASSLTDGGYEQYF. CDR3 DNA: TGCGCCAGCAGCCTGACGGATGGAGGCTACGAGCAGTACTTC.

J is TRBJ1-2 and V is TRBV4-1; tentative D call: TRBD1 (5 bases). Germline values: CDR1 MGHRA, CDR2 YSYEKL. The ends were cut back, 1 base at V and 0 bases at J, with 9 bases in the middle. The CDR3 sequence is 15 residues long. The CDR3 protein is CASSQGTIANYGYTF. Here the CDR3 DNA reads TGCGCCAGCAGCCAAGGGACAATAGCTAACTATGGCTACACCTTC.

V is TRBV2 and J is TRBJ2-7; possibly TRBD1 for D (5 bases). There are 16 residues in the CDR3. Germline lookup yields CDR1 SNHLY and CDR2 FYNNEI. Trimming cost V 2 bases and J 3 bases, with 17 bases left between them. In DNA form, the CDR3 reads TGTGCCAGCAGTGAAAGTGAGGAGACAGTCGTCTACGAGCAGTACTTC. Translation gives CASSESEETVVYEQYF.

The chain recombines TRBV9 with TRBJ2-7; perhaps D is TRBD1 or TRBD2 (5 bases each). V was clipped by 2 bases and J by 4 bases, with 16 bases between them. This CDR3 region has 15 residues. Germline CDR1 is SGDLS and CDR2 is YYNGEE. The chain's CDR3 is CASSVEGNSGYEQYF. CDR3 bases: TGTGCCAGCAGCGTTGAGGGGAATAGTGGGTACGAGCAGTACTTC.

This chain links TRBV6-5 with TRBJ2-7; possible D gene TRBD1, 6 bases. The CDR3 totals 14 residues. V lost 8 bases and J lost 2, with 16 bases in between. Germline CDR1 is MNHEY and CDR2 is SVGAGI. As DNA, the CDR3 is TGTGCCAGCGGTTTCGAGGGGGTTACCTACGAGCAGTACTTC. It specifies CASGFEGVTYEQYF.

The genes are TRBV6-5 and TRBJ2-2, with TRBD2 matching over 9 bases. The CDR3 extends over 15 amino acids. Trimming at V came to 4 bases and at J to 3 bases, leaving 3 bases not matched to a gene. Germline V gene lookup returns CDR1 MNHEY and CDR2 SVGAGI. CDR3 coding DNA: TGTGCCAGCAGTTTGACTAGCGGAGACACCGGGGAGCTGTTTTTT. This encodes CASSLTSGDTGELFF.

The genes are TRBV28 and TRBJ1-5; D is unresolved. Germline CDR1 and CDR2: MDHEN and SYDVKM. V was pared by 1 base and J by 3 bases, with 22 bases between. The CDR3 is 19 residues long. The CDR3: CASSLFRRGSLSVNQPQHF. The CDR3 bases are TGTGCCAGCAGTTTATTTCGTCGCGGCAGTCTCTCCGTCAATCAGCCCCAGCATTTT.

This chain connects TRBV13 to TRBJ2-1, with 13 positions matching TRBD2. Germline V gene lookup returns CDR1 PRHDT and CDR2 FYEKMQ (reference sequence). Germline trimming cut 5 bases from V and 16 bases from J; bases unmatched to any gene: 8. The CDR3 extends over 13 amino acids. CDR3 bases: TGTGCCAGCAGCGAAACTAGCGGGAGGGCCATTTTCTTC. This encodes CASSETSGRAIFF.

This chain links TRBV4-1 with TRBJ2-7; unclear D gene. Germline CDR1 MGHRA, CDR2 YSYEKL. The V and J ends lost 3 bases and 5 bases respectively, with 14 bases between them. The CDR3 covers 14 residues. CDR3 nucleotides: TGCGCCAGCAGCCAGCGACACCCACTCCACGAGCAGTACTTC. Its protein product is CASSQRHPLHEQYF.

The chain couples TRBV6-1 to TRBJ1-1; D is unresolved. Germline assignment: CDR1 MNHNS and CDR2 SASEGT. The CDR3 totals 14 residues. Trimming removed 0 bases from V and 4 bases from J, with 9 bases in between. The CDR3 spells CASSEAAEITEAFF. CDR3 DNA: TGTGCCAGCAGTGAAGCAGCGGAGATCACTGAAGCTTTCTTT.

A word on this clone: The same CDR3 is also encoded by other DNA sequences in this sample. This sequence joins TRBV5-6 and TRBJ2-7; the D gene is possibly TRBD2 (6 bases). V shed 0 bases and J shed 4 bases, with 8 bases lying between them. From germline, CDR1 is SGHDT and CDR2 YYEEEE. There are 13 residues in the CDR3. The CDR3 DNA reads TGTGCCAGCAGCTTGGGGGACTTGTACGAGCAGTACTTC. The encoded protein is CASSLGDLYEQYF.

This clone turned up a few times. The chain links TRBV6-1 to TRBJ1-1, with D possibly matching TRBD1 (5 bases). Germline V gives CDR1 MNHNS, CDR2 SASEGT. V shed 1 base and J shed 0 bases, with 12 bases lying between them. The CDR3 consists of 16 residues. CDR3 bases: TGTGCCAGCAGTGAAGAGGACGACAGCATGAACACTGAAGCTTTCTTT. Amino acids: CASSEEDDSMNTEAFF.

The table lists this clone with a few counts. This chain connects TRBV19 to TRBJ1-3; D is undetermined. The V and J ends lost 4 bases and 0 bases respectively, with 10 bases between them. The CDR3 runs to 15 residues. The germline V gene has CDR1 LNHDA and CDR2 SQIVND (reference sequence). The CDR3 region has the DNA TGTGCCAGTAGTACTGACCGAGACTCTGGAAACACCATATATTTT. Translation gives CASSTDRDSGNTIYF.

This rearrangement joins TRBV27 to TRBJ2-7; no clear D. The CDR3 is 15 amino acids. Germline V gene sequence: CDR1 MNHEY, CDR2 SMNVEV (reference sequence). V lost 0 bases to trimming and J lost 3 bases, with 12 bases between them. CDR3 nucleotide sequence: TGTGCCAGCAGTTTATCGGCGGAGAGCTACTACGAGCAGTACTTC. This codes for CASSLSAESYYEQYF.

The gene calls are TRBV7-6 and TRBJ2-1; 12 nucleotides align to TRBD2. This CDR3 is 14 amino acids long. The V and J ends lost 5 bases and 5 bases, in that order; junction bases with no gene match: 1. Per germline, CDR1 SGHVS and CDR2 FNYEAQ. CDR3 DNA: TGTGCCAGCAGCGGACTAGCGGGGAACAATGAGCAGTTCTTC. Its translation is CASSGLAGNNEQFF. Full variable domain (remainder filled in from reference TRBV7-6 and TRBJ2-1): GAGVSQSPRYKVTKRGQDVALRCDPISGHVSLYWYRQALGQGPEFLTYFNYEAQQDKSGLPNDRFSAERPEGSISTLTIQRTEQRDSAMYRCASSGLAGNNEQFFGPGTRLTVL.

Note on this clone: This CDR3 is also generated by other DNA sequences in the sample. CDR3 DNA sequence: TGTGCCAGCAGCGTAGCAGGGGGGACTAGCACAGATACGCAGTATTTT. Encoded protein: CASSVAGGTSTDTQYF. The J gene is TRBJ2-3, the V gene TRBV9; possible D gene TRBD1, 7 bases. CDR3 length equals 16 residues. Per the germline V gene, CDR1 is SGDLS and CDR2 is YYNGEE. The V end was cut by 0 bases, the J end by 0 bases, with 11 bases between.